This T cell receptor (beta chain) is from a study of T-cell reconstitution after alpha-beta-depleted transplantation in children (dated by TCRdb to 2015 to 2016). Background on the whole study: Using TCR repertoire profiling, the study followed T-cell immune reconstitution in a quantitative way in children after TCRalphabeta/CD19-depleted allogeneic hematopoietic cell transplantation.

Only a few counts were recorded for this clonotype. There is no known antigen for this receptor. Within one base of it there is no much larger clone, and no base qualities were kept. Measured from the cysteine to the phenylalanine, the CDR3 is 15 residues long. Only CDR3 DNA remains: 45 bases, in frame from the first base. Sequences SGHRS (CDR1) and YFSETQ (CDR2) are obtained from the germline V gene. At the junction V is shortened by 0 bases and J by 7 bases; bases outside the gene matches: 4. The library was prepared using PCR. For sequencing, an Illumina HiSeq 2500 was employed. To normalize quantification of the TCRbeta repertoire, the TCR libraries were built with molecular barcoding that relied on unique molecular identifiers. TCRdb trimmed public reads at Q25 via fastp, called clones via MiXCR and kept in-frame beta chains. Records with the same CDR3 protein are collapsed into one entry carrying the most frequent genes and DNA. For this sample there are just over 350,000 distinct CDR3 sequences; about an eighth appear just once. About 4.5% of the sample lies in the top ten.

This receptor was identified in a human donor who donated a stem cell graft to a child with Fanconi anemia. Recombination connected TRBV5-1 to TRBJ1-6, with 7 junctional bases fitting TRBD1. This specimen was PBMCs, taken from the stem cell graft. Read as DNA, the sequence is TGCGCCAGCAGCTTGGTACCCAGGGGGAATTCACCCCTCCACTTT. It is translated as CASSLVPRGNSPLHF.